These T cell receptor beta chains were read from a single sample in a study of cytomegalovirus exposure and HLA in healthy donors. Using immunoSEQ multiplex PCR, the repertoire was profiled, and TCRdb retains in-frame clones only, with some absent. Of about 98,000 clones listed, 69% are singletons. Material for sequencing was PBMCs. Receptors were obtained from a female donor in good health and CMV-seronegative. Each CDR3 is given with its conserved first and last residue. Fields, in order: J gene, D gene, clone size, V gene, CDR3 protein, CDR3 DNA. A D gene is named only where the DNA matches it firmly. Expanded clones get a size class; other rows say once, few or many, or leave the size out.

>TRBJ2-1|.|once|TRBV5-1
CASSLFHRESYNEQFF
TGCGCCAGCAGCTTGTTCCACAGGGAGTCCTACAATGAGCAGTTCTTC
>TRBJ1-1|.|.|TRBV4-1
CASSQTGTNTEAFF
TGCGCCAGCAGCCAGACAGGAACGAACACTGAAGCTTTCTTT
>TRBJ2-7|TRBD1|few|TRBV25-1
CASSEESGGEDYEQYF
TGTGCCAGCAGTGAGGAGTCAGGGGGCGAAGACTACGAGCAGTACTTC
>TRBJ2-1|.|.|TRBV7-9
CASSLSLRIYNEQFF
TGTGCCAGCAGCTTATCGTTGCGAATATACAATGAGCAGTTCTTC
>TRBJ2-1|TRBD2|.|TRBV11-2
CASSIWTSGRDYNEQFF
TGTGCCAGCAGCATCTGGACTAGCGGGAGGGACTACAATGAGCAGTTCTTC
>TRBJ1-2|.|.|TRBV6-6
CASSPGLNYGYTF
TGTGCCAGCAGCCCCGGACTCAACTATGGCTACACCTTC
>TRBJ1-5|TRBD1|.|TRBV5-6
CASSLRQGYQPQHF
TGTGCCAGCAGCCTCCGACAGGGGTATCAGCCCCAGCATTTT
>TRBJ2-7|TRBD1|.|TRBV6-6
CASIRGTGDDEQYF
TGTGCCAGCATCCGCGGGACAGGGGACGACGAGCAGTACTTC
>TRBJ2-1|TRBD2|few|TRBV29-1
CSVVGLAGGYEQFF
TGCAGCGTTGTTGGACTAGCGGGAGGATATGAGCAGTTCTTC
>TRBJ1-1|.|.|TRBV7-9
CASSPREMGNTEAFF
TGTGCCAGCAGCCCCCGGGAGATGGGGAACACTGAAGCTTTCTTT
>TRBJ2-3|TRBD2|.|TRBV10-3
CAISEVRLAPYTDTQYF
TGTGCCATCAGTGAAGTCCGACTAGCGCCTTACACAGATACGCAGTATTTT
>TRBJ2-1|TRBD2|.|TRBV10-3
CAISESRLAGGVWEQFF
TGTGCCATCAGTGAGTCGCGACTAGCGGGGGGAGTATGGGAGCAGTTCTTC
>TRBJ2-5|TRBD2|few|TRBV9
CASSVAGGQETQYF
TGTGCCAGCAGCGTGGCGGGGGGACAAGAGACCCAGTACTTC
>TRBJ1-3|TRBD1|.|TRBV28
CASLPDRGHTIYF
TGTGCCAGCCTTCCCGACAGGGGACACACCATATATTTT
>TRBJ2-1|TRBD2|.|TRBV28
CASSLLGTSGREEQFF
TGTGCCAGCAGTCTTCTGGGGACTAGCGGGAGAGAAGAGCAGTTCTTC
>TRBJ2-7|TRBD2|once|TRBV9
CASSATSGFSYEQYF
TGTGCCAGCAGCGCGACTAGCGGGTTCTCCTACGAGCAGTACTTC
>TRBJ1-5|.|.|TRBV5-6
CASSFTETPNQPQHF
TGTGCCAGCAGCTTCACGGAGACCCCCAATCAGCCCCAGCATTTT
>TRBJ2-7|.|.|TRBV5-4
CASSLEGGEQYF
TGTGCCAGCAGCTTGGAGGGAGGCGAGCAGTACTTC
>TRBJ1-1|.|few|TRBV19
CASSIDQGKGRTDTEAFF
TGTGCCAGTAGTATAGACCAGGGGAAGGGGCGAACGGACACTGAAGCTTTCTTT
>TRBJ2-2|TRBD1|.|TRBV4-3
CASSQEDFRGLDDTGELFF
TGCGCCAGCAGCCAGGAAGACTTCAGGGGGCTTGACGACACCGGGGAGCTGTTTTTT
>TRBJ2-7|.|once|TRBV21-1
CVSSKTSGGEQYF
TGTGTCAGCAGCAAGACTAGCGGGGGAGAGCAGTACTTC
>TRBJ1-2|.|.|TRBV7-8
CASSHRWEAGSYGYTF
TGTGCCAGCAGCCACCGCTGGGAGGCGGGGTCCTATGGCTACACCTTC
>TRBJ2-7|TRBD2|.|TRBV5-4
CASSPQTSPGTSGYEQYF
TGTGCCAGCAGCCCTCAGACAAGTCCCGGGACTAGCGGCTACGAGCAGTACTTC
>TRBJ2-5|.|.|TRBV7-8
CASSLGLDRQETQYF
TGTGCCAGCAGCTTAGGGCTGGACAGACAAGAGACCCAGTACTTC
>TRBJ2-7|TRBD2|.|TRBV2
CASISGGSEQYF
TGTGCCAGCATCAGCGGGGGAAGCGAGCAGTACTTC
>TRBJ2-2|.|few|TRBV7-7
CASSLSGAGELFF
TGTGCTAGCAGCTTGTCAGGGGCCGGGGAGCTGTTTTTT
>TRBJ2-7|.|few|TRBV7-9
CASEARYSYEQYF
TGTGCCAGCGAGGCACGCTACTCCTACGAGCAGTACTTC
>TRBJ2-1|.|few|TRBV6-5
CASREGISSYNEQFF
TGTGCCAGCAGAGAGGGCATCAGCTCCTACAATGAGCAGTTCTTC
>TRBJ1-1|TRBD1|few|TRBV19
CASSAGQGGMGAFF
TGTGCCAGTAGTGCCGGACAGGGAGGCATGGGAGCTTTCTTT
>TRBJ2-7|.|many|TRBV23-1
CASSQEFYEQYF
TGCGCCAGCAGTCAGGAGTTCTACGAGCAGTACTTC
>TRBJ1-4|TRBD1|once|TRBV5-4
CASSADRESNEKLFF
TGTGCCAGCAGCGCCGACAGGGAGTCTAATGAAAAACTGTTTTTT
>TRBJ1-1|TRBD1|.|TRBV19
CASKDDRGVAFF
TGTGCCAGTAAAGACGACAGGGGAGTAGCTTTCTTT
>TRBJ2-3|TRBD2|.|TRBV30
CAWSRSGSSDTQYF
TGTGCCTGGAGTCGTAGCGGGTCCTCAGATACGCAGTATTTT
>TRBJ2-5|TRBD1|.|TRBV5-6
CASSLWTGDQETQYF
TGTGCCAGCAGCTTGTGGACAGGCGACCAAGAGACCCAGTACTTC
>TRBJ1-4|TRBD1|.|TRBV4-1
CASSQSGQGGATNEKLFF
TGCGCCAGCAGCCAATCTGGCCAGGGGGGAGCAACTAATGAAAAACTGTTTTTT
>TRBJ2-3|TRBD1|.|TRBV11-3
CASSLGTGGFSTDTQYF
TGTGCCAGCAGCTTGGGGACAGGGGGGTTTAGCACAGATACGCAGTATTTT
>TRBJ1-4|TRBD1|once|TRBV30
CAWSSTGEKLFF
TGTGCCTGGAGTTCGACAGGGGAGAAACTGTTTTTT
>TRBJ2-7|TRBD1|.|TRBV4-1
CASSVTGTVYEQYF
TGCGCCAGCAGCGTAACCGGGACAGTGTACGAGCAGTACTTC
>TRBJ2-1|.|.|TRBV2
CASNPPFSNEQFF
TGTGCCAGCAACCCACCTTTTAGCAATGAGCAGTTCTTC
>TRBJ2-7|.|.|TRBV27
CASREYEQYF
TGTGCCAGCCGCGAGTACGAGCAGTACTTC
>TRBJ2-7|.|few|TRBV5-1
CASTISGTGEQYF
TGCGCCAGCACCATTTCCGGGACTGGGGAGCAGTACTTC
>TRBJ1-2|TRBD1|.|TRBV6-1
CASSQGTGGAVYGYTF
TGTGCCAGCAGTCAAGGGACAGGGGGCGCCGTCTATGGCTACACCTTC
>TRBJ2-3|TRBD1|.|TRBV5-1
CASSLSDRGTDTQYF
TGCGCCAGCAGCTTGTCGGACAGGGGCACAGATACGCAGTATTTT
>TRBJ2-1|.|once|TRBV30
CAWSVAAGYEEQFF
TGTGCCTGGAGTGTAGCGGCCGGGTATGAGGAGCAGTTCTTC
>TRBJ1-2|TRBD1|.|TRBV7-9
CASSLGQGATNYGYTF
TGTGCCAGCAGCCTTGGACAGGGGGCGACCAACTATGGCTACACCTTC
>TRBJ2-1|TRBD2|.|TRBV6-1
CASRGLESTNEQFF
TGTGCCAGCAGGGGACTAGAGTCCACCAATGAGCAGTTCTTC
>TRBJ1-1|TRBD1|.|TRBV15
CATSKGQGNTEAFF
TGTGCCACCAGCAAAGGACAGGGGAACACTGAAGCTTTCTTT
>TRBJ2-7|.|.|TRBV30
CAWSVLGRGAYEQYF
TGTGCCTGGAGTGTACTGGGCAGGGGGGCCTACGAGCAGTACTTC
>TRBJ2-1|TRBD2|few|TRBV12-5
CASGQLAGGAYNEQFF
TGTGCTAGTGGCCAACTAGCGGGGGGCGCCTACAATGAGCAGTTCTTC
>TRBJ2-7|TRBD1|.|TRBV11-2
CASSLQGVVSYEQYF
TGTGCCAGCAGCTTGCAGGGGGTAGTCTCCTACGAGCAGTACTTC
>TRBJ1-5|.|.|TRBV19
CASSIFGAQPQHF
TGTGCCAGTAGTATCTTTGGGGCTCAGCCCCAGCATTTT
>TRBJ1-1|.|few|TRBV6-1
CASSEFHPGPLEAFF
TGTGCCAGCAGTGAATTTCACCCAGGGCCACTCGAAGCTTTCTTT
>TRBJ2-7|TRBD2|.|TRBV6-5
CASSLTSGSSYEQYF
TGTGCCAGCAGCTTGACTAGCGGGAGCTCCTACGAGCAGTACTTC
>TRBJ2-7|TRBD1|.|TRBV11-2
CASSLEDSGQGAYEQYF
TGTGCCAGCAGCTTAGAGGATTCGGGACAGGGGGCCTACGAGCAGTACTTC
>TRBJ2-7|TRBD2|.|TRBV6-1
CASSENGGTSYEQYF
TGTGCCAGCAGTGAAAACGGGGGGACCTCCTACGAGCAGTACTTC
>TRBJ2-3|.|.|TRBV5-6
CASSLAPATDTQYF
TGTGCCAGCAGCTTGGCCCCCGCGACAGATACGCAGTATTTT